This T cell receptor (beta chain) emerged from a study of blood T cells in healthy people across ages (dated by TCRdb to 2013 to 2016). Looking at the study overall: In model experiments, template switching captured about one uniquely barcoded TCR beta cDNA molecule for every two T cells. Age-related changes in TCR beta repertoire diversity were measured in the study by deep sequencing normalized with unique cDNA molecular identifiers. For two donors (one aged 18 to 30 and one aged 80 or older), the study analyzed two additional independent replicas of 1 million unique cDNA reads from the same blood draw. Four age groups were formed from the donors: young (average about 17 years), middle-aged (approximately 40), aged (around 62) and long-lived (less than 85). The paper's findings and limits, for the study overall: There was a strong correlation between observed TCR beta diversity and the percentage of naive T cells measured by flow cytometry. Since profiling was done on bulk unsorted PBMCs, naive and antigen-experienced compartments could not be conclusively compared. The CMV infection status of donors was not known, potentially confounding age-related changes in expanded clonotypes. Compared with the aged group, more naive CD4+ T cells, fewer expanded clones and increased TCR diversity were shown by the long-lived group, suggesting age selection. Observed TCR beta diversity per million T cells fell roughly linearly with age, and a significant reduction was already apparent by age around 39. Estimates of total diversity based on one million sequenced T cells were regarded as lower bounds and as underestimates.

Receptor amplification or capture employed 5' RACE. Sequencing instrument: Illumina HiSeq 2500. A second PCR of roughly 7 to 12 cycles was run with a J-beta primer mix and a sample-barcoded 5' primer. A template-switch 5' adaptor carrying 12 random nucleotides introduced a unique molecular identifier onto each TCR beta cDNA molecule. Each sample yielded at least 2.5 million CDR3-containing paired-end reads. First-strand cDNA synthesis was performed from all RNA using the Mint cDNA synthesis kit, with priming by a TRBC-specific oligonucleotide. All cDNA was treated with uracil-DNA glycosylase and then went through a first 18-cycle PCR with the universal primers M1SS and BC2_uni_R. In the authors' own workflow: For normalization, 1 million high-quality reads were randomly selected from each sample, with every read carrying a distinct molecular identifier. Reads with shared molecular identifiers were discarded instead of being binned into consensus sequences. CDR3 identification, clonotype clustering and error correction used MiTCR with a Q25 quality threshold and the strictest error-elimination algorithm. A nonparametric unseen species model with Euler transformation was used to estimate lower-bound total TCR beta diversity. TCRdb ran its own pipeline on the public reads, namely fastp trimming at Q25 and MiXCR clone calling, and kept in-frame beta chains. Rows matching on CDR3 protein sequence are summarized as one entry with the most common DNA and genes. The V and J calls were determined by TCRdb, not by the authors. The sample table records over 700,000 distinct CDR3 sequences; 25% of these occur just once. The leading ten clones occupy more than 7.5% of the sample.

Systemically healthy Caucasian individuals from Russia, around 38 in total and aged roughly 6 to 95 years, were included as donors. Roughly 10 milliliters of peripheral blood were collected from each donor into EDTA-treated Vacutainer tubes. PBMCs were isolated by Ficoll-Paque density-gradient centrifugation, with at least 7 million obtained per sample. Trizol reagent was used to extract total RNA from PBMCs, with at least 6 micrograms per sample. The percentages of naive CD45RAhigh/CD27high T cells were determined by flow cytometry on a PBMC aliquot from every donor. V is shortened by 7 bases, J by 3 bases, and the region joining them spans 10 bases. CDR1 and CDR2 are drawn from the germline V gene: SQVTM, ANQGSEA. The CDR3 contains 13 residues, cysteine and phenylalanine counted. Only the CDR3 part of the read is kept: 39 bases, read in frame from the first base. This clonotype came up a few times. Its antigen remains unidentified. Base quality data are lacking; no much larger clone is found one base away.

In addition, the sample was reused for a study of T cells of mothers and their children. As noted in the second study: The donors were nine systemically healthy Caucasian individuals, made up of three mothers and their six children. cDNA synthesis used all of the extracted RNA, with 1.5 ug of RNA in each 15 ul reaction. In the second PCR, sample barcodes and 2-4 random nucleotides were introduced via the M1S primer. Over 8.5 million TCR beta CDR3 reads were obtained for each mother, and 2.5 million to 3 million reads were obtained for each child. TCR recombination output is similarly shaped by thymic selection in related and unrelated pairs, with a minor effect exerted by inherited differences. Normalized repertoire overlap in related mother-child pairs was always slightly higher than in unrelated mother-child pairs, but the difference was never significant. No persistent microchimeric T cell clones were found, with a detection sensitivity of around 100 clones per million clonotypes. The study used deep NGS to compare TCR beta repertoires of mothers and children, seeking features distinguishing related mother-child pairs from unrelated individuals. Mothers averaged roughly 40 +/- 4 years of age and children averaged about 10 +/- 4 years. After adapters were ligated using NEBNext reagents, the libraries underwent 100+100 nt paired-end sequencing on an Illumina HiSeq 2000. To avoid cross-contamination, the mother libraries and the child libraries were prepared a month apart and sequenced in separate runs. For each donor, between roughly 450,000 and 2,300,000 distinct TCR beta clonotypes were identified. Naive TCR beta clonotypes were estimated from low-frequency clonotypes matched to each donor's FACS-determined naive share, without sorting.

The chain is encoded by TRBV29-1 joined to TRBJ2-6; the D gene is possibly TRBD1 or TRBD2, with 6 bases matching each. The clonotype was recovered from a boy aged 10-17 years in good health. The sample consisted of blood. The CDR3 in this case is CSAGAVGANVLTF. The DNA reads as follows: TGCAGCGCGGGGGCGGTTGGGGCCAACGTCCTGACTTTC.